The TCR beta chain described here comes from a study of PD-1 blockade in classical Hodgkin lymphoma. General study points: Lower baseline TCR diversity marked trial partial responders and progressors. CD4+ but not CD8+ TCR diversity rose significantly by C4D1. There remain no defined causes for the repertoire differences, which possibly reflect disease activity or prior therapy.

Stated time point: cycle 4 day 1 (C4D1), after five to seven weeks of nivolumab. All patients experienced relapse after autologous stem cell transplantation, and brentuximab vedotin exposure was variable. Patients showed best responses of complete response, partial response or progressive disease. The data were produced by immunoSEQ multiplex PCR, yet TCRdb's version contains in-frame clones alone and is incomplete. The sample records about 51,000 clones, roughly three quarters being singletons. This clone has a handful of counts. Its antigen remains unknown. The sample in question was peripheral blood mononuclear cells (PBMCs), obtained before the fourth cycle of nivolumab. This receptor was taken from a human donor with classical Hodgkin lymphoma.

The CDR3 DNA follows: TGCGCCAGCAGCTTGTCTAGCGGGGGTCCCGGGGAGCTGTTTTTT. It codes for CASSLSSGGPGELFF. The J gene is TRBJ2-2, the V gene TRBV5-1; 10 bases align to TRBD2. This CDR3 is 15 amino acids long. V shed 1 base and J 6 bases; nucleotides not matched to a gene: 3. Germline V CDR1 and CDR2: SGHRS, YFSETQ.